The 18 T cell receptor beta chains given below trace back to one sample, sequenced in a study of regulatory T cells in long-lasting Graves disease. Documented time point: newly diagnosed GD, antithyroid drugs for less than 3 months. There was RNA extracted from PBMCs, and the TCR library was made from it. Arm-PCR of CDR3 regions with iRepertoire HTBI primers generated TCR beta libraries. TCRdb used MiXCR to reprocess the multiplex PCR reads, holding one entry per CDR3 protein. The data contain approximately 360,000 distinct CDR3 sequences, 12% of them singletons. These same records also appear under a second study, on T cells in Graves' hyperthyroidism and ophthalmopathy.

This material consisted of peripheral blood mononuclear cells (PBMCs), taken at new diagnosis, from a patient treated with antithyroid drugs. These receptors all stem from a woman aged 18-29 years with Graves disease.

This clonotype has a count of ten or more. V is TRBV13 and J is TRBJ1-1; TRBD1 aligns across 7 bases. CDR1 is PRHDT, CDR2 FYEKMQ, per germline (reference sequence). The length of the CDR3 is 16 residues. J lost 1 base, V lost 1 base, and 6 bases had no gene match. CDR3 in amino acids: CASSLVGDRPNTEAFF. The CDR3 DNA sequence: TGTGCCAGCAGCTTAGTAGGGGACAGACCGAACACTGAAGCTTTCTTT.

This clonotype has at least ten counts. The chain recombines TRBV29-1 with TRBJ2-1; 7 bases are shared with TRBD2. The length of the CDR3 is 16 residues. Germline CDR1 SQVTM, CDR2 ANQGSEA. The J segment lost 8 bases and the V segment lost 6 bases, leaving 19 bases of the junction unmatched. CDR3 DNA sequence: TGCAGCGTCTACGGACTAGTAGAGGAAAGAAGAGATGAGCAGTTCTTC. Amino acid sequence: CSVYGLVEERRDEQFF.

This clonotype was seen many times. The V and J genes are TRBV12-3 or TRBV12-4 and TRBJ2-1, with 9 bases identical to TRBD2. The CDR3 covers 14 residues. V lost 1 base to trimming and J lost 6 bases; unmatched junction nucleotides: 1. The CDR3 spells CASSLGGGVNEQFF. DNA of the CDR3: TGTGCCAGCAGTTTAGGCGGGGGGGTCAATGAGCAGTTCTTC.

This clonotype has a handful of counts. The chain uses TRBV5-1 and TRBJ1-3, with TRBD1 identical over 9 bases. V trimming: 5 bases; J trimming: 1 base; junction bases outside the gene matches: 1. The CDR3 has 14 residues. The germline V gene has CDR1 SGHRS and CDR2 YFSETQ. The CDR3 bases are TGCGCCAGCAGACAGGGGGCTTCTGGAAACACCATATATTTT. As protein: CASRQGASGNTIYF.

This clonotype has a count of ten or more. The chain employs TRBV20-1 and TRBJ2-1; TRBD2 is a possible D gene (5 bases). This CDR3 contains 18 residues. Germline V gene data show CDR1 as DFQATT and CDR2 as SNEGSKA (reference sequence). The germline V and J ends were trimmed by 0 bases and 0 bases, with 18 bases remaining between them. DNA for the CDR3: TGCAGTGCTAGAGAGGCTAGCACGTTGGCCCTCTCCTACAATGAGCAGTTCTTC. Amino acid sequence: CSAREASTLALSYNEQFF.

This clonotype was picked up one time. Being one base from a much bigger clone, this may be a read error. J is TRBJ2-1 and V is TRBV20-1; 7 bases fit TRBD1. The junction had 9 bases not matched to a gene; V was cut back by 4 bases and J by 6 bases. The CDR3 covers 14 residues. Germline lookup yields CDR1 DFQATT and CDR2 SNEGSKA (reference sequence). The CDR3, as DNA: TGCAGTGCTAAACGGGACAGAACTTCCAATGAGCAGTTCTTC. Amino acids: CSAKRDRTSNEQFF.

This clonotype has at least ten counts. The chain carries TRBV28 and TRBJ1-2, with a possible D match to TRBD1 (5 bases). Germline V gene lookup returns CDR1 MDHEN and CDR2 SYDVKM. This CDR3 contains 13 residues. The germline V and J ends were trimmed by 4 bases and 4 bases, with 10 bases remaining between them. The CDR3 nucleotides are TGTGCCAGCAGTTATCAGGGTAGCTATGGCTACACCTTC. Amino acids: CASSYQGSYGYTF.

In its sample, this clonotype was seen many times. For the CDR3, the DNA is TGTGCCAGCAGCTTTAGACAGGGACCAACCACCAAGCAGCCCCAGCATTTT. It codes for CASSFRQGPTTKQPQHF. The rearrangement joins TRBV7-4 to TRBJ1-5, with 7 bases lining up with TRBD1. Germline CDR1 is SGHVT and CDR2 is SQSDAQ. The CDR3 totals 17 residues. Trimming removed 3 bases from V and 7 bases from J; junction bases left unmatched: 15. Full variable domain (remainder filled in from reference TRBV7-4 and TRBJ1-5): GAGVSQSPRYKVAKRGRDVALRCDSISGHVTLYWYRQTLGQGSEVLTYSQSDAQRDKSGRPSGRFSAERPERSVSTLKIQRTEQGDSAVYLCASSFRQGPTTKQPQHFGDGTRLSIL.

This clonotype came up many times. This chain connects TRBV12-3 or TRBV12-4 to TRBJ2-5, with TRBD1 identical over 7 bases. The CDR3 sequence is 13 residues long. V was clipped by 6 bases and J by 5 bases; unmatched bases: 6. The CDR3: CASSLTGFETQYF. CDR3 sequence (DNA): TGTGCCAGCAGCCTGACAGGGTTTGAGACCCAGTACTTC.

In nucleotides, the CDR3 is TGCGCCAGCAGCCAAGATACGAGCGGGAGTACGACAGATACGCAGTATTTT. Encoded protein: CASSQDTSGSTTDTQYF. J is TRBJ2-3 and V is TRBV4-1; 8 bases are shared with TRBD2. This CDR3 region has 17 residues. The germline CDR1 and CDR2 sequences are MGHRA and YSYEKL. V was clipped by 0 bases and J by 3 bases; unmatched bases: 8.

This clonotype was recorded many times. The chain has TRBV20-1 and TRBJ2-1; 15 bases line up with TRBD2. The CDR3 length is 19 residues. Germline values: CDR1 DFQATT, CDR2 SNEGSKA (reference sequence). V lost 1 base to trimming and J lost 0 bases; unmatched junction nucleotides: 7. The CDR3 DNA is TGCAGTGCTAGAGTCGGGACTAGCGGGAGGCCGAGCTCCTACAATGAGCAGTTCTTC. Translated, it gives CSARVGTSGRPSSYNEQFF.

This chain connects TRBV20-1 to TRBJ2-2, with D perhaps matching TRBD2 (6 bases). This CDR3 is built from 14 residues. CDR1 is DFQATT and CDR2 is SNEGSKA in the germline V gene (reference sequence). The V end lost 0 bases, the J end lost 6 bases, and 11 bases lay between the germline ends. Written as DNA, the CDR3 is TGCAGTGCTAGAGAGGGAGGACCGGCCGGGGAGCTGTTTTTT. It specifies CSAREGGPAGELFF.

Ten or more counts support this clonotype. The V and J genes are TRBV7-9 and TRBJ2-5; tentative D call: TRBD1 (6 bases). The CDR3 is made up of 14 amino acids. Trimming cost V 5 bases and J 1 base, with 11 bases left between them. Germline V lookup: CDR1 SEHNR, CDR2 FQNEAQ (reference sequence). DNA for the CDR3: TGTGCCAGCAGCACTCAGGGGTCCCAAGAGACCCAGTACTTC. Its protein is CASSTQGSQETQYF.

In this sample, this clonotype turned up many times. The V gene is TRBV13, the J gene TRBJ2-7, with 8 nucleotides matching TRBD1. CDR3 length equals 16 residues. CDR1 is PRHDT, CDR2 FYEKMQ, per germline (reference sequence). V trimming: 5 bases; J trimming: 5 bases; junction bases outside the gene matches: 14. In DNA, the CDR3 is TGTGCCAGCAGCCCAACTCGGACAGGGTTTCAAAACGAGCAGTACTTC. It encodes CASSPTRTGFQNEQYF.

This clonotype was seen at least ten times. The V gene is TRBV20-1, the J gene TRBJ1-5, with a tentative D call TRBD1 (5 bases). Trimming left V 1 base short and J 6 bases short, with 19 bases between. The CDR3 sequence is 16 residues long. CDR1 is DFQATT, CDR2 SNEGSKA, per germline (reference sequence). CDR3 bases: TGCAGTGCTAGAGTTTCGGGGCGTTCAGTTAGTCAGCCCCAGCATTTT. As protein: CSARVSGRSVSQPQHF.

J is TRBJ2-1 and V is TRBV5-8; 8 bases fit TRBD1. This CDR3 is 14 amino acids long. The V gene end was trimmed by 4 bases and the J gene end by 8 bases; junction bases not matched to a gene: 8. Germline V gene data show CDR1 as SGHTS and CDR2 as YDEGEE. CDR3 DNA sequence: TGTGCCAGCAGCCCGGGACAGGTAATCGATGAGCAGTTCTTC. It codes for CASSPGQVIDEQFF. The entire variable domain, with the rest obtained from reference TRBV5-8 and TRBJ2-1, is as follows: EAGVTQSPTHLIKTRGQQATLRCSPISGHTSVYWYQQALGLGLQFLLWYDEGEERNRGNFPPRFSGRQFPNYSSELNVNALELEDSALYLCASSPGQVIDEQFFGPGTRLTVL.

This clonotype was seen at least ten times. The genes are TRBV20-1 and TRBJ2-3; perhaps TRBD1 as D (5 bases). The CDR3 contains 14 residues. V was cut by 2 bases and J by 1 base, with 10 bases left in between. In germline, CDR1 is DFQATT, CDR2 SNEGSKA (reference sequence). The CDR3 sequence is CSARMGPGTDTQYF. The CDR3 nucleotides read TGCAGTGCTAGAATGGGGCCCGGCACAGATACGCAGTATTTT.

This clonotype was recorded at least ten times. This rearrangement joins TRBV15 to TRBJ1-1; no definite D call. Germline values: CDR1 LNHNV, CDR2 YYDKDF (reference sequence). This CDR3 is 14 amino acids long. The V and J ends lost 5 bases and 0 bases respectively, with 10 bases between them. The CDR3 protein is CATSFGSMNTEAFF. The CDR3 DNA reads as TGTGCCACCAGCTTCGGCTCCATGAACACTGAAGCTTTCTTT.